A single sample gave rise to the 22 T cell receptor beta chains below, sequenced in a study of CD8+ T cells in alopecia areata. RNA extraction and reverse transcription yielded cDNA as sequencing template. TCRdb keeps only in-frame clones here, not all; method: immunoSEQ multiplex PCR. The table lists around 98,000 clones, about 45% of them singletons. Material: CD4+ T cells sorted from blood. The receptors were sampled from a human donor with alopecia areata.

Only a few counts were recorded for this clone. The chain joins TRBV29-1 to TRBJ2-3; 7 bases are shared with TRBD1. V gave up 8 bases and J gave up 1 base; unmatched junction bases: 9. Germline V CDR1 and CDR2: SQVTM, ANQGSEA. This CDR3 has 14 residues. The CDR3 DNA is TGCAGCCCTCTAGACAGGGTCGGCACAGATACGCAGTATTTT. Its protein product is CSPLDRVGTDTQYF.

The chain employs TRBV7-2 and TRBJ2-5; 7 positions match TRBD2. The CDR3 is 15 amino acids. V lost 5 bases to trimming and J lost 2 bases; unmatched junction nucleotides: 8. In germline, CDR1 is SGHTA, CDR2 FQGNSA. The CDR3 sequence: CASSGQIAGQETQYF. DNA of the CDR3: TGTGCCAGCAGCGGACAAATAGCGGGTCAAGAGACCCAGTACTTC.

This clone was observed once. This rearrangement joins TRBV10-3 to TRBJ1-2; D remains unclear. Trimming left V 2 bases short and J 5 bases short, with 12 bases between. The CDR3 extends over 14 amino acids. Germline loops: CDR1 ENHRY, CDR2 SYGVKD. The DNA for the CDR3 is TGTGCCATCAGTGAGCGCCGAACCGAATATGGCTACACCTTC. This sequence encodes CAISERRTEYGYTF.

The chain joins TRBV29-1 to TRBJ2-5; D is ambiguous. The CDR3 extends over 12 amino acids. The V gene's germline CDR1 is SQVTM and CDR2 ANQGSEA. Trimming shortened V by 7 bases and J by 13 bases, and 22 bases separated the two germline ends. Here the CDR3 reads CSAVKESSGSYF. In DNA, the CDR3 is TGCAGCGCCGTCAAGGAATCCAGTGGGTCGTACTTC.

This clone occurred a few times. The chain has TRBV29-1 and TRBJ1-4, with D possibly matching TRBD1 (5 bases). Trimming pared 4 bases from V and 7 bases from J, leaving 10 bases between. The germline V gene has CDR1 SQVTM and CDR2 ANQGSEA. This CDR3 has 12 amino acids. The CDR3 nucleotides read TGCAGCGTTGTAGGGGAAAGTGAAAAACTGTTTTTT. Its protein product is CSVVGESEKLFF.

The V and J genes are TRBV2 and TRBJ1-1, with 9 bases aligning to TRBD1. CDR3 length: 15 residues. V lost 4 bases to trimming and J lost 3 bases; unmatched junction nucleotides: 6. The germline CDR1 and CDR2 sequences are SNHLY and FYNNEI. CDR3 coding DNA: TGTGCCAGCAGTGGCCGCCGACAGGGGGACACTGAAGCTTTCTTT. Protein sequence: CASSGRRQGDTEAFF.

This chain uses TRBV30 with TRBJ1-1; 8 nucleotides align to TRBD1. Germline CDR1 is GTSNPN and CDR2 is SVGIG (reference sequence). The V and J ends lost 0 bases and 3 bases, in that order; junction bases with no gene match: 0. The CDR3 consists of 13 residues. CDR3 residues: CAWSVQGDTEAFF. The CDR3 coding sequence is TGTGCCTGGAGTGTACAGGGGGACACTGAAGCTTTCTTT.

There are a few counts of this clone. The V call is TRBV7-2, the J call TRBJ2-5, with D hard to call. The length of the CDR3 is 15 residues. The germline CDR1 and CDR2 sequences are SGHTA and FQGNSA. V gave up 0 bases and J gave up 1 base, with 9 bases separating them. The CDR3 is CASSLASTLQETQYF. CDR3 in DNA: TGTGCCAGCAGCTTAGCTTCGACACTCCAAGAGACCCAGTACTTC.

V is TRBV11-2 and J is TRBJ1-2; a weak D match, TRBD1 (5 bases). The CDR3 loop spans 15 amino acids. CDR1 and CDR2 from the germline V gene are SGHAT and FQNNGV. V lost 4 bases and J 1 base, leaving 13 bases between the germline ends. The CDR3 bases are TGTGCCAGCAGCTCACTTAAAGGGGATAACTATGGCTACACCTTC. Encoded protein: CASSSLKGDNYGYTF. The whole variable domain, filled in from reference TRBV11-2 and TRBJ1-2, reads EAGVAQSPRYKIIEKRQSVAFWCNPISGHATLYWYQQILGQGPKLLIQFQNNGVVDDSQLPKDRFSAERLKGVDSTLKIQPAKLEDSAVYLCASSSLKGDNYGYTFGSGTRLTVV.

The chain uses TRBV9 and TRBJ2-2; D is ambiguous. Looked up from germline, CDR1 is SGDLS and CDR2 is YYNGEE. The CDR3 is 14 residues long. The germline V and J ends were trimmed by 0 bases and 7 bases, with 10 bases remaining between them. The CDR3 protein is CASSVDGRSGELFF. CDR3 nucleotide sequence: TGTGCCAGCAGCGTAGACGGGCGTAGCGGGGAGCTGTTTTTT.

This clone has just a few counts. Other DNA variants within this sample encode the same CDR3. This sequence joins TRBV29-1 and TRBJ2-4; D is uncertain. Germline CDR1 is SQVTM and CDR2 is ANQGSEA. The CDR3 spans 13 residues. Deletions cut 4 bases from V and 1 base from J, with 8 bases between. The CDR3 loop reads CSVGPLAKNIQYF. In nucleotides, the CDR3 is TGCAGCGTTGGGCCGTTGGCCAAAAACATTCAGTACTTC.

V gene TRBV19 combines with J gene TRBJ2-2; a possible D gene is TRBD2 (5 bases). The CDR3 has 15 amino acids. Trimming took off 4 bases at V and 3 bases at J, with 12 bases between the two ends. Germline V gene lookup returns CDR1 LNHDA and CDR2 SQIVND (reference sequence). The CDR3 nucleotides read TGTGCCAGTAGTAAGGCTAGCAGAGACACCGGGGAGCTGTTTTTT. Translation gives CASSKASRDTGELFF.

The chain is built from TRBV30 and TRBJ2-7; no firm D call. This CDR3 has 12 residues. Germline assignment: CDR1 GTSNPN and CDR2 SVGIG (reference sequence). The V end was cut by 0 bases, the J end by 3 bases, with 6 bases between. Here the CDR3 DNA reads TGTGCCTGGAGTGTTACCGACTACGAGCAGTACTTC. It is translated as CAWSVTDYEQYF.

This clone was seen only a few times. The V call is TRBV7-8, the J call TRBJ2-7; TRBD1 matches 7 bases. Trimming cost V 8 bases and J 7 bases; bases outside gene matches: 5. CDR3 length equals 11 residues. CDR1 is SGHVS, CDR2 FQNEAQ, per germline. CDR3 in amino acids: CASSGGGEQYF. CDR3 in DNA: TGTGCCAGCTCAGGGGGTGGTGAGCAGTACTTC.

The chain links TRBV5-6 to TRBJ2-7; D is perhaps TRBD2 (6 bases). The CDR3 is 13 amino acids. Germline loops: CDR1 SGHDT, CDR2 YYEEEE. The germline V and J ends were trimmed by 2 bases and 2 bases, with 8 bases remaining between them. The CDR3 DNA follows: TGTGCCAGCAGCTTATCTAGCGCCTACGAGCAGTACTTC. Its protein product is CASSLSSAYEQYF.

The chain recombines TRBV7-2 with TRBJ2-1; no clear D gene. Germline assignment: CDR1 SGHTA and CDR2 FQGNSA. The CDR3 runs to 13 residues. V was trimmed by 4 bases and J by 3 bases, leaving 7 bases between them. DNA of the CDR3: TGTGCCAGCAGCTCCGGAGTCTACAATGAGCAGTTCTTC. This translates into CASSSGVYNEQFF.

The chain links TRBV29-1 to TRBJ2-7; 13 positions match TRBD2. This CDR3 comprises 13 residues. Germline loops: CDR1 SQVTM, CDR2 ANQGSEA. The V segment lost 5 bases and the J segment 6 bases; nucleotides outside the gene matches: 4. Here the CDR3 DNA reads TGCAGCGTTAGGACTAGCGGGAGTCCCGAGCAGTACTTC. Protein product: CSVRTSGSPEQYF.

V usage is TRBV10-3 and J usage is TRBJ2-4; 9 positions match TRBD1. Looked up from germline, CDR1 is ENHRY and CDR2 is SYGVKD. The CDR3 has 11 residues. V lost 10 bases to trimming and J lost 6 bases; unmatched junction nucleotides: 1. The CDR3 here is CATQGANIQYF. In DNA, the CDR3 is TGTGCCACACAGGGGGCAAACATTCAGTACTTC.

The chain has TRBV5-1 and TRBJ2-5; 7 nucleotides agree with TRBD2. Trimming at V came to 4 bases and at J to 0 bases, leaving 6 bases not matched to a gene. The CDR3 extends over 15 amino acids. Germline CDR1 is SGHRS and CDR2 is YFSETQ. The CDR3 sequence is CASSVTGGNQETQYF. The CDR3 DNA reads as TGCGCCAGCAGCGTGACGGGAGGTAACCAAGAGACCCAGTACTTC.

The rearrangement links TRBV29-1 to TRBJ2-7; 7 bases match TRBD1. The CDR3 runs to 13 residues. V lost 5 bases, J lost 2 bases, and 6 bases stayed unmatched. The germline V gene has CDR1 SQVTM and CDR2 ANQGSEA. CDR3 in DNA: TGCAGCGTTCGACGGACAGGCACCTACGAGCAGTACTTC. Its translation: CSVRRTGTYEQYF.

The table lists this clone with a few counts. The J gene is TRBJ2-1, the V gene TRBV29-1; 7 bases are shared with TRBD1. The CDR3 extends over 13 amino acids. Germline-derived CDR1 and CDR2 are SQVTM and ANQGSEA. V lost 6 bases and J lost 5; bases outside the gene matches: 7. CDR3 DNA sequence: TGCAGCGTGGGGAGACAGGGAGACAATGAGCAGTTCTTC. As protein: CSVGRQGDNEQFF.

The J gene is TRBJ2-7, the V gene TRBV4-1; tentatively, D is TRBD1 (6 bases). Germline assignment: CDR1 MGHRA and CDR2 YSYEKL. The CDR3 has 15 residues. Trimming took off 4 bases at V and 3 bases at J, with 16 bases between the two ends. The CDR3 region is CASSPLTRGIYEQYF. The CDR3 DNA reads TGCGCCAGCAGCCCGCTAACCAGGGGAATCTACGAGCAGTACTTC.